This T cell receptor beta chain originates from a study of response to subunit inactivated influenza vaccine (dated by TCRdb to 2016 to 2019). The study in broad terms: Deep quantitative T cell receptor repertoire profiling was used in the study to track responses to a trivalent subunit inactivated influenza vaccine. General conclusions and limits of the study: The authors proposed that each seasonal influenza vaccination may bring in only a limited number of new T cells.

CDR1 MNHEY and CDR2 SMNVEV were looked up in the germline V gene (reference sequence). The CDR3 contains 15 residues, cysteine and phenylalanine counted. The read is trimmed to its CDR3 DNA, 45 bases read in frame from base 1. V has 5 bases trimmed and J has 7 bases trimmed; junction bases matching no gene number 5. The library was obtained by RT-PCR. TCRdb names Illumina HiSeq 2500 as the instrument used. The public reads were quality trimmed at Q25 with fastp and then assembled into clones with MiXCR by TCRdb, keeping productive beta chains. Every CDR3 protein is listed once, alongside the most common genes and DNA of its rows. The sample table shows 250,000 to 350,000 distinct CDR3 sequences, and 22% are seen once. About a tenth of the sample comes from the top ten. This clonotype was seen only a few times. It has no known antigen specificity. No much larger clone exists at a distance of one base, and base qualities are not known.

The source material was PBMCs from blood, sampled about 20 months after vaccination. The clonotype originates from a man aged 50-75 years who received an inactivated influenza vaccine. Donor details come from another sample of the same person, matched by shared clones. This chain joins TRBV27 to TRBJ1-6, and 10 junctional nucleotides match TRBD1. The sequenced DNA: TGTGCCAGCAGTACCGGGACAGGGGTAAATTCACCCCTCCACTTT. The encoded protein is CASSTGTGVNSPLHF.